One and the same sample provided the 14 T cell receptor beta chains below, sequenced in a study of response to subunit inactivated influenza vaccine. Via MiXCR, TCRdb re-called the RT-PCR reads, giving one row per CDR3 protein. Of 610,000 or so distinct CDR3 sequences in the sample, 12% to 15% were seen once. The specimen comprised PBMCs from blood, sampled about 11 days after vaccination. The receptors were sampled from a man aged 50 or older who received an inactivated influenza vaccine.

This clonotype came up a few times. The V and J genes are TRBV7-7 and TRBJ2-1, with TRBD2 matching over 13 bases. CDR1 is SSHAT, CDR2 FNYEAQ, per germline (reference sequence). The CDR3 is made up of 16 amino acids. Trimming cost V 5 bases and J 7 bases; bases outside gene matches: 8. The CDR3, as DNA: TGTGCCAGCAGCCCCGGACTAGCGGGAGCGTGGAATGAGCAGTTCTTC. Its translation: CASSPGLAGAWNEQFF. Based on the CDR3 plus reference TRBV7-7 and TRBJ2-1, the full variable domain is GAGVSQSPRYKVTKRGQDVTLRCDPISSHATLYWYQQALGQGPEFLTYFNYEAQPDKSGLPSDRFSAERPEGSISTLTIQRTEQRDSAMYRCASSPGLAGAWNEQFFGPGTRLTVL.

Remarks on this clonotype: An end of the junction does not agree with germline; a read error may underlie this. The V gene is TRBV10-3, the J gene TRBJ2-1; TRBD1 or TRBD2 may be the D gene (6 bases each). This CDR3 is 16 amino acids long. Germline V gene sequence: CDR1 ENHRY, CDR2 SYGVKD. CDR3 sequence (DNA): TGTTCCATCAGTGAGACCGGGGGCGGCTACATTAATGAGCAGTTCTTC. The encoded protein is CSISETGGGYINEQFF.

This clonotype was detected a few times. The gene calls are TRBV7-2 and TRBJ2-7, with TRBD2 as a possible D gene (6 bases). The CDR3 runs to 14 residues. Per the germline V gene, CDR1 is SGHTA and CDR2 is FQGNSA. V lost 3 bases and J 6 bases, leaving 15 bases between the germline ends. CDR3 nucleotide sequence: TGTGCCAGCAGCTTGGGGGGAGAGTACGCCGAGCAGTACTTC. Protein product: CASSLGGEYAEQYF. The full variable domain, in which reference TRBV7-2 and TRBJ2-7 provide the parts outside the CDR3, is GAGVSQSPSNKVTEKGKDVELRCDPISGHTALYWYRQSLGQGLEFLIYFQGNSAPDKSGLPSDRFSAERTGGSVSTLTIQRTQQEDSAVYLCASSLGGEYAEQYFGPGTRLTVT.

This clonotype has just a few counts. The chain joins TRBV29-1 to TRBJ2-7; 9 nucleotides agree with TRBD1. The V gene's germline CDR1 is SQVTM and CDR2 ANQGSEA. The CDR3 runs to 12 residues. V gave up 4 bases and J gave up 6 bases; unmatched junction bases: 4. Written as DNA, the CDR3 is TGCAGCGTTGGGCGACAGGGGGGCGAGCAGTACTTC. Encoded protein: CSVGRQGGEQYF.

This clonotype was picked up a small number of times. The gene calls are TRBV29-1 and TRBJ2-5; 11 bases are a match to TRBD2. The CDR3 has 13 residues. The V and J ends lost 7 bases and 5 bases, in that order; junction bases with no gene match: 6. Germline V lookup: CDR1 SQVTM, CDR2 ANQGSEA. The CDR3: CSADGLAGETQYF. DNA of the CDR3: TGCAGCGCCGACGGACTAGCGGGCGAGACCCAGTACTTC.

V is TRBV10-3 and J is TRBJ2-5, with unresolved D. V was pared by 8 bases and J by 0 bases, with 13 bases between. Germline CDR1 reads ENHRY; CDR2 reads SYGVKD. This CDR3 has 14 residues. In DNA, the CDR3 is TGTGCCATCGCCGTCGACGGCTACCAAGAGACCCAGTACTTC. It specifies CAIAVDGYQETQYF.

The chain recombines TRBV4-3 with TRBJ1-4; a weak D match, TRBD1 (6 bases). V was clipped by 1 base and J by 8 bases, with 20 bases between them. In germline, CDR1 is LGHNA, CDR2 YSLEER. CDR3 size: 17 residues. The chain's CDR3 is CASSQGAGAGVAEKLFF. Written as DNA, the CDR3 is TGCGCCAGCAGCCAAGGGGCCGGGGCAGGGGTGGCAGAAAAACTGTTTTTT.

This clonotype was seen once. The chain has TRBV23-1 and TRBJ2-4; TRBD2 aligns across 12 bases. TRBV23-1 is given ORF status, its function remaining uncertain. The CDR3 runs 16 residues. With V trimmed by 9 bases and J by 0 bases, 6 bases remained unmatched. The CDR3 sequence is CASSLAGGQAKNIQYF. CDR3 in DNA: TGCGCCAGTTCACTAGCGGGAGGCCAAGCCAAAAACATTCAGTACTTC.

V gene TRBV23-1 combines with J gene TRBJ2-4, with D hard to call. TRBV23-1 is annotated as an ORF whose role is uncertain. V was trimmed by 11 bases and J by 0 bases, leaving 8 bases between them. The CDR3 extends over 12 amino acids. CDR3 amino acids: CAADLAKNIQYF. The CDR3 DNA is TGCGCCGCTGATCTAGCCAAAAACATTCAGTACTTC.

This clonotype appeared many times. The chain carries TRBV12-3 or TRBV12-4 and TRBJ2-1; TRBD2 matches 10 bases. The CDR3 sequence is 15 residues long. V lost 4 bases to trimming and J lost 7 bases; unmatched junction nucleotides: 7. DNA for the CDR3: TGTGCCAGCAGTTCCTCGGGACTAGCGTTGAATGAGCAGTTCTTC. It yields the protein CASSSSGLALNEQFF.

This chain uses TRBV2 with TRBJ1-5; D not certain. Trimming stripped 4 bases from V and 2 bases from J, with 6 bases between. Germline values: CDR1 SNHLY, CDR2 FYNNEI. This CDR3 spans 13 amino acids. Here the CDR3 DNA reads TGTGCCAGCAGTGCCGACGGCAATCAGCCCCAGCATTTT. This encodes CASSADGNQPQHF.

The chain carries TRBV11-2 and TRBJ2-1; D may be TRBD2 (5 bases). Germline CDR1 and CDR2: SGHAT and FQNNGV. This CDR3 has 17 residues. Trimming pared 5 bases from V and 0 bases from J, leaving 17 bases between. The CDR3 nucleotides are TGTGCCAGCAGCCAGCGATCGGACTTGAGCTCCTACAATGAGCAGTTCTTC. Amino acid sequence: CASSQRSDLSSYNEQFF.

The rearrangement uses TRBV28 and TRBJ2-3; D is ambiguous. The CDR3 runs 15 residues. Trimming took 3 bases from V and 5 from J, leaving 15 bases between them. Looked up from germline, CDR1 is MDHEN and CDR2 is SYDVKM. CDR3 amino acids: CASSFPLPVRDTQYF. CDR3 coding DNA: TGTGCCAGCAGTTTCCCCCTTCCAGTGAGAGATACGCAGTATTTT.

Concerning this clonotype: A much larger clone lies a single base off, so this may be a read error. The gene calls are TRBV5-1 and TRBJ2-3; 10 bases align to TRBD1. CDR1 SGHRS and CDR2 YFSETQ come from the germline V gene. The CDR3 loop spans 13 amino acids. The CDR3 nucleotides read TGCGCCTGCAGTTGGGACAGGGGAGATACGCAGTATTTT. This sequence encodes CACSWDRGDTQYF.